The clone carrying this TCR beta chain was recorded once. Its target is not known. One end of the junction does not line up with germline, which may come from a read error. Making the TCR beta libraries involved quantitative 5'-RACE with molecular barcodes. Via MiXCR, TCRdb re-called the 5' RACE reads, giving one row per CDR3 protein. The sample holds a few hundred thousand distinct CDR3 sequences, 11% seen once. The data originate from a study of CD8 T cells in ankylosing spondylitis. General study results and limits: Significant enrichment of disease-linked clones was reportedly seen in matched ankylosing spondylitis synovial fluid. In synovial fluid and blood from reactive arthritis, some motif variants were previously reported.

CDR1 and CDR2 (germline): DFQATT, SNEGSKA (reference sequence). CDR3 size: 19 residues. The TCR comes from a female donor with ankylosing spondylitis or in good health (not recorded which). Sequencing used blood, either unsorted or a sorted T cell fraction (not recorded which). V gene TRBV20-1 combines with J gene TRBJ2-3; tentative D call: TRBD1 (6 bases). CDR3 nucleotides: TGCTGTGCTAGAGGGGGTCGTACGCAGGGGACAACTGGCACAGATACGCAGTATTTT. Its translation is CCARGGRTQGTTGTDTQYF.